Detailed here is one T cell receptor beta chain. Its matching antigen is unknown. This sample is drawn from a study of cytomegalovirus exposure and HLA in healthy donors. PCR primers comprised 60 Vbeta and 13 Jbeta primers. TCRdb keeps only in-frame clones here, not all; method: immunoSEQ multiplex PCR. The sample has about 140,000 clones, over 75% seen once. Study findings and constraints: TCR beta chains numbering 150 to 200 were designated cytomegalovirus-associated.

The clonotype originates from a woman aged 30 to 39 in good health and CMV-seronegative. Sequenced material: PBMCs.

In DNA form, the CDR3 reads TGTGCCTGGAAAGGGGTTGGCACTGAAGCTTTCTTT. It codes for CAWKGVGTEAFF. This chain links TRBV30 with TRBJ1-1; D might be TRBD1 (5 bases). The CDR3 extends over 12 amino acids. V gave up 4 bases and J gave up 4 bases, with 10 bases separating them. Germline values: CDR1 GTSNPN, CDR2 SVGIG (reference sequence).